This T cell receptor (beta chain) was documented in a study of shared clonotypes between healthy human individuals. On this clone: The antigen is unknown.

Study-wide findings and caveats: Genetic and exposure-history diversity was limited by the small donor number. Larger richness was generally estimated for naive than memory subsets. With a handful of donors compared, around 5% of naive CD4 clonotypes were shared.

The method was immunoSEQ multiplex PCR; TCRdb's version includes in-frame clones alone and lacks a portion of them. This sample yields 650,000 to 800,000 clones, of which roughly 72% are seen a single time; under 2% belongs to the top ten. Germline trimming cut 4 bases from V and 4 bases from J; bases unmatched to any gene: 12. The CDR3 sequence is 19 residues long. The germline V gene encodes CDR1 MDHEN and CDR2 SYDVKM. This chain links TRBV28 with TRBJ2-1, with 14 bases identical to TRBD2. This sequence originates from a woman under 40 in good health. The sample consisted of memory CD4+ T cells sorted from blood. Subset reported: CD45RA-negative fraction. The CDR3 loop reads CASSSPGLAGAGLYNEQFF. Here the CDR3 DNA reads TGTGCCAGCAGTTCCCCGGGACTAGCGGGGGCGGGATTATACAATGAGCAGTTCTTC.